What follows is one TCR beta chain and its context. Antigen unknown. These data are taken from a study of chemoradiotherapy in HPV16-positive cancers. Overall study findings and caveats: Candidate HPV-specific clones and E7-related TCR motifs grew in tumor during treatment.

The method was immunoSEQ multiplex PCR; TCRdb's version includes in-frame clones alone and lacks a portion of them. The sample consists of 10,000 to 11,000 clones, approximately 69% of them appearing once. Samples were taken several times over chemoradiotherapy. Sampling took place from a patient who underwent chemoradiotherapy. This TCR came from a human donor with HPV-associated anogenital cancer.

Here the CDR3 reads CAIPAGGRGETQYF. In DNA, the CDR3 is TGTGCCATCCCGGCAGGGGGGCGCGGGGAGACCCAGTACTTC. V and J are TRBV10-3 and TRBJ2-5; TRBD1 might be the D (7 bases). Germline V gene data show CDR1 as ENHRY and CDR2 as SYGVKD. V lost 8 bases and J lost 5, with 18 bases in between. This CDR3 has 14 residues.